The rows below give T cell receptor beta chains drawn from one sample of a study of memory CD4+ T cells and cytomegalovirus serostatus. Generated by immunoSEQ multiplex PCR, the TCRdb table keeps only in-frame clones and is missing some. The sample lists around 57,000 clones; around 81% were seen once. The sample comprised memory CD4+ T cells from blood. Receptors originate from an adult in good health and CMV-seronegative. Some clones in this sample may be carry-over from other donors' samples. Both conserved end residues are part of each CDR3. The order of the fields is D gene, V gene, clone size, J gene, CDR3 DNA, CDR3 protein. D genes are given only for firm matches. Only part of the rows carry a size: once, few, many, or a class if the clone is expanded.

TRBD2	TRBV18	few	TRBJ2-1	TGTGCCAGCTCACCACCGACGGGGGGAAGCTCCTACAATGAGCAGTTCTTC	CASSPPTGGSSYNEQFF
NA	TRBV10-2	NA	TRBJ1-3	TGCGCCAGCAGCGGGGGATACTCTGGAAACACCATATATTTT	CASSGGYSGNTIYF
NA	TRBV6-4	few	TRBJ1-5	TGTGCCAGCCTTAGGTGGGGTCAGCCCCAGCATTTT	CASLRWGQPQHF
NA	TRBV6-4	once	TRBJ2-1	TGTGCCAGCAGTGGCGAATGGGGATCGGGGAATGAGCAGTTCTTC	CASSGEWGSGNEQFF
TRBD2	TRBV6-1	NA	TRBJ2-1	TGTGCCAGCAGCACTGACTGGGGGGGTGAGCAGTTCTTC	CASSTDWGGEQFF
TRBD2	TRBV5-1	NA	TRBJ2-7	TGCGCCAGCAGCTTGGCCTCGCGGGGGGGCACCTACGAGCAGTACTTC	CASSLASRGGTYEQYF
NA	TRBV7-3	NA	TRBJ2-5	TGTGCCAGCAGCTTAGGGGATAGAACGGAGACCCAGTACTTC	CASSLGDRTETQYF
NA	TRBV21-1	NA	TRBJ1-4	TGTGCCAGCAGCAGGAGGCCGGGGGACGATGAAAAACTGTTTTTT	CASSRRPGDDEKLFF
TRBD2	TRBV4-1	once	TRBJ2-1	TGCGCCAGCAGCCACCAGGCCTCTAGCGGCACCTACAATGAGCAGTTCTTC	CASSHQASSGTYNEQFF
NA	TRBV15	few	TRBJ2-1	TGTGCCACCGCCGAGGGAGTCATCTACAATGAGCAGTTCTTC	CATAEGVIYNEQFF
TRBD1	TRBV19	few	TRBJ2-7	TGTGCCAGTAGTTCTTTTTGGGGACAGGGCTCCTACGAGCAGTACTTC	CASSSFWGQGSYEQYF
TRBD2	TRBV11-2	NA	TRBJ2-1	TGTGCCAGCTTAGCGGGCAGGAGCTACAATGAGCAGTTCTTC	CASLAGRSYNEQFF
TRBD1	TRBV12-5	NA	TRBJ1-4	TGTGCTAGTGGTCTATGGACAGGGGGTCTAGGTGAAAAACTGTTTTTT	CASGLWTGGLGEKLFF
NA	TRBV5-1	NA	TRBJ1-1	TGCGCCAGCAGCTTCTCCCTTCTGGGCGGCACTGAAGCTTTCTTT	CASSFSLLGGTEAFF
NA	TRBV30	few	TRBJ2-5	TGTGCCTGGAGTGTAGGGGGGAGTCAAGAGACCCAGTACTTC	CAWSVGGSQETQYF
TRBD1	TRBV28	NA	TRBJ2-2	TGTGCCAGCAGCCCGGACAGGGGACTGGACACCGGGGAGCTGTTTTTT	CASSPDRGLDTGELFF
TRBD2	TRBV5-1	NA	TRBJ2-5	TGCGCCAGCAGCTTGTTGGCGGGGGGCCCTCAAGAGACCCAGTACTTC	CASSLLAGGPQETQYF
NA	TRBV4-1	once	TRBJ2-1	TGCGCCAGCAGCCAGGTACTAGCCTGGAATGAGCAGTTCTTC	CASSQVLAWNEQFF
TRBD1	TRBV12-5	NA	TRBJ1-4	TGTGCTAGTGGTTTGAAGTCAGGGGGCATTATTGAAAAACTGTTTTTT	CASGLKSGGIIEKLFF
TRBD2	TRBV2	few	TRBJ2-4	TGTGCCAGCACAGGACCTCACGGGACTAGCGGATACTTAGCCAAAAACATTCAGTACTTC	CASTGPHGTSGYLAKNIQYF
NA	TRBV19	NA	TRBJ1-1	TGTGCCAGTAGTACCCGACCGTGGGCAGGTGACACTGAAGCTTTCTTT	CASSTRPWAGDTEAFF
NA	TRBV7-9	once	TRBJ1-2	TGTGCCAGCAGCTCCGACAGGATACTCTATGGCTACACCTTC	CASSSDRILYGYTF
NA	TRBV7-7	few	TRBJ1-1	TGTGCTAGCAGCTTACTCCCAAACACTGAAGCTTTCTTT	CASSLLPNTEAFF
TRBD1	TRBV5-1	NA	TRBJ1-1	TGCGCCAGCAGCCCTATGGGACAGGGGTCGGCGAACACTGAAGCTTTCTTT	CASSPMGQGSANTEAFF
NA	TRBV5-4	once	TRBJ1-1	TGTGCCAGCAGCTTGGTTTGGGACGGTGAAGCTTTCTTT	CASSLVWDGEAFF
NA	TRBV27	NA	TRBJ1-1	TGTGCCAGCAGTTATGGGGGGGTGAACACTGAAGCTTTCTTT	CASSYGGVNTEAFF
NA	TRBV5-1	NA	TRBJ1-4	TGCGCCAGCAGCTTGGATCCGGGGGATGAAAAACTGTTTTTT	CASSLDPGDEKLFF
NA	TRBV11-2	NA	TRBJ2-7	TGTGCCAGCAGCTTAGGCTATAGCTCCTACGAGCAGTACTTC	CASSLGYSSYEQYF
NA	TRBV27	once	TRBJ2-7	TGTGCCAGCAGTCCCCAGGGGAGGAGGAAGGCGTACTTC	CASSPQGRRKAYF
NA	TRBV6-5	NA	TRBJ1-1	TGTGCCAGCAGCAGGACAGAGAACACTGAAGCTTTCTTT	CASSRTENTEAFF
TRBD1	TRBV7-9	NA	TRBJ2-5	TGTGCCAGCGAGGGGGCCAGGGAGACCCAGTACTTC	CASEGARETQYF
NA	TRBV19	NA	TRBJ2-6	TGTGCCAGCCTCCTCTCTGGGGCCAACGTCCTGACTTTC	CASLLSGANVLTF
NA	TRBV1	NA	TRBJ1-3	TGCACCAGCAGACGGGACACTTGCTCTGGAAACACCATATATTTT	CTSRRDTCSGNTIYF
TRBD2	TRBV29-1	NA	TRBJ2-7	TGCAGCGTTGAAGCCCCGGGAGGGGACGAGCAGTACTTC	CSVEAPGGDEQYF
NA	TRBV29-1	NA	TRBJ2-7	TGCAGCGTAACCGGGACGAGCTACGAGCAGTACTTC	CSVTGTSYEQYF
NA	TRBV2	few	TRBJ2-1	TGTGCCAGCAGTGATGCCGCCAATGAGCAGTTCTTC	CASSDAANEQFF
NA	TRBV10-3	once	TRBJ2-7	TGTGCCACTGAGAATGGGAAAGCCAATTCCTACGAGCAGTACTTC	CATENGKANSYEQYF